These T cell receptor beta chains were read from a single sample in a study of blood T cells in healthy people across ages. TCRdb ran MiXCR on the 5' RACE reads and lists one entry per CDR3 protein. This sample has 1.5 million to 1.8 million distinct CDR3 sequences, with 35% to 45% found just once. Sample: blood. These receptors all stem from a young woman in good health. The CDR3 runs from the conserved cysteine through the conserved F or W. D genes are given only for firm matches.

V gene: TRBV11-2; D gene: TRBD1; J gene: TRBJ1-2; CDR3 protein: CASSLAGQGLDYGYTF
V gene: TRBV6-1; D gene: .; J gene: TRBJ2-3; CDR3 protein: CASSDVRESDTQYF
V gene: TRBV20-1; D gene: TRBD1; J gene: TRBJ1-6; CDR3 protein: CSAYRGTGSPLHF
V gene: TRBV6-2/TRBV6-3; D gene: .; J gene: TRBJ2-7; CDR3 protein: CASSYRPLTYEQYF
V gene: TRBV2; D gene: TRBD1; J gene: TRBJ2-3; CDR3 protein: CASSTQGTGDTQYF
V gene: TRBV27; D gene: TRBD1; J gene: TRBJ1-5; CDR3 protein: CASRPGGLPNQPQHF
V gene: TRBV4-3; D gene: TRBD2; J gene: TRBJ2-2; CDR3 protein: CASSQGPSGSSGELFF
V gene: TRBV27; D gene: .; J gene: TRBJ1-6; CDR3 protein: CASSGTGTHNSPLHF
V gene: TRBV7-2; D gene: .; J gene: TRBJ2-1; CDR3 protein: CASSLESQTYNEQFF
V gene: TRBV2; D gene: .; J gene: TRBJ2-5; CDR3 protein: CASNPGIAGTQYF
V gene: TRBV28; D gene: .; J gene: TRBJ2-7; CDR3 protein: CASSLGRAGSYEQYF
V gene: TRBV4-3; D gene: TRBD2; J gene: TRBJ2-3; CDR3 protein: CASSQDERSGGGTDTQYF
V gene: TRBV3-1; D gene: .; J gene: TRBJ1-4; CDR3 protein: CASSHTPLNEKLFF
V gene: TRBV7-2; D gene: TRBD2; J gene: TRBJ2-1; CDR3 protein: CASEAGGNPYNEQFF
V gene: TRBV15; D gene: .; J gene: TRBJ2-3; CDR3 protein: CAVSGFSSTDTQYF
V gene: TRBV6-6; D gene: .; J gene: TRBJ2-7; CDR3 protein: CASSPGTTGEQYF
V gene: TRBV7-2; D gene: .; J gene: TRBJ2-7; CDR3 protein: CASSLESGGPYEQYF
V gene: TRBV29-1; D gene: .; J gene: TRBJ1-1; CDR3 protein: CSATTGLNTEAFF
V gene: TRBV4-1; D gene: .; J gene: .; CDR3 protein: CASSQAGVDEQYF
V gene: TRBV30; D gene: TRBD1; J gene: TRBJ2-3; CDR3 protein: CAWIRWTGLNSQYF
V gene: TRBV5-1; D gene: .; J gene: TRBJ2-5; CDR3 protein: CASADPGLNEQYF
V gene: TRBV4-1; D gene: .; J gene: .; CDR3 protein: CASSQEGRQQKTQYF
V gene: TRBV28; D gene: TRBD2; J gene: TRBJ2-1; CDR3 protein: CASSSLLAGIHNEQFF
V gene: TRBV5-1; D gene: .; J gene: TRBJ2-3; CDR3 protein: CASSLARRTTDTQYF
V gene: TRBV7-3; D gene: .; J gene: TRBJ1-1; CDR3 protein: CASSLLGPAGEAFF
V gene: TRBV2; D gene: .; J gene: TRBJ2-3; CDR3 protein: CASEIGIRSTQYF
V gene: TRBV20-1; D gene: TRBD2; J gene: TRBJ2-5; CDR3 protein: CSAGTSRETQYF
V gene: TRBV10-3; D gene: .; J gene: TRBJ2-7; CDR3 protein: CAISDTGNEQYF
V gene: TRBV4-3; D gene: .; J gene: TRBJ2-3; CDR3 protein: CASSQVLGGATDTQYF
V gene: TRBV7-9; D gene: .; J gene: TRBJ2-3; CDR3 protein: CASTDRGSTDTQYF
V gene: TRBV5-1; D gene: .; J gene: TRBJ1-2; CDR3 protein: CASSWTQGWDGYTF
V gene: TRBV7-2; D gene: .; J gene: TRBJ2-1; CDR3 protein: CASGGLNYEQFF
V gene: TRBV18; D gene: TRBD1; J gene: TRBJ1-1; CDR3 protein: CASSKFGTGVTEAFF
V gene: TRBV15; D gene: TRBD1; J gene: TRBJ2-1; CDR3 protein: CATSPRQGSYNEQFF
V gene: TRBV27; D gene: .; J gene: TRBJ2-7; CDR3 protein: CASTFRSLGEQYF
V gene: TRBV20-1; D gene: .; J gene: TRBJ1-2; CDR3 protein: CSASSTTPPNYGYTF
V gene: TRBV5-6; D gene: .; J gene: TRBJ2-3; CDR3 protein: CASSFGNKWVDTQYF
V gene: TRBV6-2/TRBV6-3; D gene: .; J gene: TRBJ2-5; CDR3 protein: CASSYSSPVQETQYF
V gene: TRBV11-1; D gene: .; J gene: TRBJ2-1; CDR3 protein: CASSFKGRGEDEQFF
V gene: TRBV2; D gene: TRBD2; J gene: TRBJ2-1; CDR3 protein: CASSEELAGTTNEQFF
V gene: TRBV30; D gene: .; J gene: TRBJ2-7; CDR3 protein: CAWSRWASYEQYF
V gene: TRBV20-1; D gene: TRBD2; J gene: TRBJ2-1; CDR3 protein: CSARDPWTSYSYNEQFF
V gene: TRBV29-1; D gene: TRBD1; J gene: TRBJ2-7; CDR3 protein: CSVEETDRGQSGEQYF